Listed below are T cell receptor beta chains from one sample, sequenced in a study of T cell repertoires in cytomegalovirus infection. TCRdb passed the reads through MiXCR, listing each CDR3 protein once. The profile shows 150,000 to 200,000 distinct CDR3 sequences, roughly 20% of them singletons. The sample consisted of PBMCs. The receptors stem from a human donor in good health (CMV status not recorded). Some clones in this sample may be carry-over from other donors' samples. The CDR3 runs from the conserved cysteine through the conserved F or W. D genes are given only for firm matches. Clone size appears in some rows only: once, few, many, or a class for an expanded clone.

TRBV5-1	.	TRBJ2-2	few	CASRSTSRDYGELFF	TGCGCCAGCAGATCGACTAGTCGGGATTACGGGGAGCTGTTTTTT
TRBV14	.	TRBJ1-2	.	CASSHRAGINGYTF	TGTGCCAGCAGCCACCGTGCCGGGATTAATGGCTACACCTTC
TRBV7-8	TRBD2	TRBJ2-2	many	CASSPRTSGGTGELFF	TGTGCCAGCAGCCCCCGGACTAGCGGGGGCACCGGGGAGCTGTTTTTT
TRBV5-1	TRBD1	TRBJ2-1	.	CASSVQGHNEQFF	TGCGCCAGCAGCGTACAGGGGCACAATGAGCAGTTCTTC
TRBV7-3	.	TRBJ2-2	few	CASSLDARAGQGGTGELFF	TGTGCCAGCAGCTTAGACGCCCGAGCAGGACAGGGAGGGACCGGGGAGCTGTTTTTT
TRBV19	TRBD2	TRBJ2-6	many	CASSIERVAGVSGANVLTF	TGTGCCAGTAGTATAGAGCGGGTAGCGGGAGTATCTGGGGCCAACGTCCTGACTTTC
TRBV2	.	TRBJ2-6	few	CASRQGLSGANVLTF	TGTGCCAGCAGACAGGGTCTCTCTGGGGCCAACGTCCTGACTTTC
TRBV7-2	.	TRBJ2-3	many	CASSIPSGPPHF	TGTGCCAGCAGCATCCCGTCCGGTCCACCTCATTTT
TRBV19	TRBD1	TRBJ2-6	.	CASSSRTGGSGANVLTF	TGTGCCAGTAGTTCTCGGACAGGGGGCTCTGGGGCCAACGTCCTGACTTTC
TRBV6-1	TRBD1	TRBJ2-6	.	CASTVLGQGVSGANVLTF	TGTGCCAGCACGGTTCTAGGACAGGGAGTCTCTGGGGCCAACGTCCTGACTTTC
TRBV7-1	.	TRBJ1-5	.	CASILNRELDSNQPQHF	TGTGCCAGCATCCTTAACAGGGAACTAGATAGCAATCAGCCCCAGCATTTT